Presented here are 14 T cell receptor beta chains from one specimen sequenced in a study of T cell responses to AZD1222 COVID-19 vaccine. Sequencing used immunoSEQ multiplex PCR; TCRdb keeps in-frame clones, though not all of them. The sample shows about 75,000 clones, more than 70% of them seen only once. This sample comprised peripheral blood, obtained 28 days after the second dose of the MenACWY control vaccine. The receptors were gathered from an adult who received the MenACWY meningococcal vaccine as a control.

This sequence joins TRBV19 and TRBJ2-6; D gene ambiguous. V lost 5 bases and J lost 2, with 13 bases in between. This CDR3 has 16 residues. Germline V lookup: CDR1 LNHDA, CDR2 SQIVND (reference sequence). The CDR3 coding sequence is TGTGCCAGTAGTCCTTCCCGATACCCTGGGGCCAACGTCCTGACTTTC. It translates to CASSPSRYPGANVLTF.

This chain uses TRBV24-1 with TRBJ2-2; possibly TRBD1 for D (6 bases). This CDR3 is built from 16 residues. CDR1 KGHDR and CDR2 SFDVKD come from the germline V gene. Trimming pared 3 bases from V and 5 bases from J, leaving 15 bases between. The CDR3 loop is CATSDPGVTQTGELFF. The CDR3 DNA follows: TGTGCCACCAGTGATCCAGGGGTAACGCAAACCGGGGAGCTGTTTTTT.

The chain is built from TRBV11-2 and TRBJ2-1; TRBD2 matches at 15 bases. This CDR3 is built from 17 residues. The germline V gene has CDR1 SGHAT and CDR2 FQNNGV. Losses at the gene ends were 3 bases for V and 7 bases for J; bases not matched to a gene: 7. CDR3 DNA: TGTGCCAGCAGCTTCCAAGGACTAGCGGGGGGGCAAAATGAGCAGTTCTTC. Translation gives CASSFQGLAGGQNEQFF.

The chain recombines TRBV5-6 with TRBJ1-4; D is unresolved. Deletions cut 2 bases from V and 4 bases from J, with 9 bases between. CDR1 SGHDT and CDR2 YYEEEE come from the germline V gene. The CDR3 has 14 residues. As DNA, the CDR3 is TGTGCCAGCAGCTTTCAGACACTTAATGAAAAACTGTTTTTT. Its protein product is CASSFQTLNEKLFF.

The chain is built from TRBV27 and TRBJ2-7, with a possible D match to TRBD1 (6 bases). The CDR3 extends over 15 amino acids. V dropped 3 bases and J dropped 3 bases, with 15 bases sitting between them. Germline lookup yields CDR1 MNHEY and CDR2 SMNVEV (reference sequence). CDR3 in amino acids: CASSFSSGAVYEQYF. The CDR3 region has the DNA TGTGCCAGCAGTTTTTCTTCAGGGGCAGTCTACGAGCAGTACTTC.

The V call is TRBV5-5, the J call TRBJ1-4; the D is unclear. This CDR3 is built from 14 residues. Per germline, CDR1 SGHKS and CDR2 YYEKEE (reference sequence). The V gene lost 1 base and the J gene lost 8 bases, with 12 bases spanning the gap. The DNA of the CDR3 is TGTGCCAGCAGCTTGTTCACAAATACGGAAAAACTGTTTTTT. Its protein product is CASSLFTNTEKLFF.

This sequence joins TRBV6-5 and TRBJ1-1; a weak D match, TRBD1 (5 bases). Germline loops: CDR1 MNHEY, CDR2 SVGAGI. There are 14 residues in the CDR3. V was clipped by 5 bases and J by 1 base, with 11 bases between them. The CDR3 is CASSPGTGNTEAFF. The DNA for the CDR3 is TGTGCCAGCAGTCCTGGGACGGGGAACACTGAAGCTTTCTTT.

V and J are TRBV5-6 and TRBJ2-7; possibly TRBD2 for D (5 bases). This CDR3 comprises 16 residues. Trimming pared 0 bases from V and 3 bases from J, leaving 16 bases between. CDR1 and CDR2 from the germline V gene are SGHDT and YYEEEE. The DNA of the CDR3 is TGTGCCAGCAGCTTGGTAGGTCAGCGGAAAGGCTACGAGCAGTACTTC. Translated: CASSLVGQRKGYEQYF.

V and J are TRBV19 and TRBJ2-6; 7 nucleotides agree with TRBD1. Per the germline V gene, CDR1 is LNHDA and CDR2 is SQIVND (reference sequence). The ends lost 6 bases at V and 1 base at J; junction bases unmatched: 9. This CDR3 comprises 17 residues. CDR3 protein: CASSRDSRLSGANVLTF. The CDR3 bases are TGTGCCAGTAGCCGGGACAGTAGACTTTCTGGGGCCAACGTCCTGACTTTC.

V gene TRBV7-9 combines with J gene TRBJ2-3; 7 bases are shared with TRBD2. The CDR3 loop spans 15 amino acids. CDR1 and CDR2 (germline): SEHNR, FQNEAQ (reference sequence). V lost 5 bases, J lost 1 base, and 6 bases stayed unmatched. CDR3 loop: CASSQGSGGTDTQYF. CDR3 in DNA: TGTGCCAGCAGCCAGGGCAGCGGGGGCACAGATACGCAGTATTTT.

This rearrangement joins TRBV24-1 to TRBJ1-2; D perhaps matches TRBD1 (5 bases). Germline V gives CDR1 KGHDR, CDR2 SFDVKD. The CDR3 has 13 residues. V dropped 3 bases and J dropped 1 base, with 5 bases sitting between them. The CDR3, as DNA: TGTGCCACCAGTGATGGGGGTAACTATGGCTACACCTTC. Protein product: CATSDGGNYGYTF.

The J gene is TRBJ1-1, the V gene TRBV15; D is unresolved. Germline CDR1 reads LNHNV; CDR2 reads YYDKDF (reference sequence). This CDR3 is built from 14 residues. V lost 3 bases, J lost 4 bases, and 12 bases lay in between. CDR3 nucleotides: TGTGCCACCAGCAGCGTAGGGAAGGGCACTGAAGCTTTCTTT. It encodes CATSSVGKGTEAFF.

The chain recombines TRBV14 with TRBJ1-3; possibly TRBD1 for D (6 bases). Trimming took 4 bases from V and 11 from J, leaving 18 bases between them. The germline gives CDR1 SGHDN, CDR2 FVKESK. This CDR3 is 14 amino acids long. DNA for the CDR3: TGTGCCAGCAGCCCCCGGACAGTTACCCCATCCATATATTTT. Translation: CASSPRTVTPSIYF. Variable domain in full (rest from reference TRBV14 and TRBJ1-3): EAGVTQFPSHSVIEKGQTVTLRCDPISGHDNLYWYRRVMGKEIKFLLHFVKESKQDESGMPNNRFLAERTGGTYSTLKVQPAELEDSGVYFCASSPRTVTPSIYFGEGSWLTVV.

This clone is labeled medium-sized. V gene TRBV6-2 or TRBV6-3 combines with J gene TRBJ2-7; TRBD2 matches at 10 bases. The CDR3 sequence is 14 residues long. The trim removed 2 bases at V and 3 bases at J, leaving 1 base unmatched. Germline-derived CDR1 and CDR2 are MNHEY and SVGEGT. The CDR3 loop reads CASSYVAGGYEQYF. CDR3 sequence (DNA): TGTGCCAGCAGTTACGTAGCGGGGGGCTACGAGCAGTACTTC.